Below are 24 T cell receptor beta chains sequenced from a single sample in a study of early T cells in non-severe SARS-CoV-2 infection. MiXCR, applied by TCRdb to the 5' RACE reads, yields one record per CDR3 protein. This table has 49,000 or so distinct CDR3 sequences, under 7% appearing once. Sequenced material: whole blood, taken at baseline. These receptors came from an adult who was a healthcare worker with PCR-confirmed SARS-CoV-2 infection or an uninfected control (not recorded which).

Note on this clonotype: A clone one base away is much larger, so this may be a read error. The chain uses TRBV7-8 and TRBJ2-3; a possible D gene is TRBD2 (5 bases). Looked up from germline, CDR1 is SGHVS and CDR2 is FQNEAQ. There are 14 residues in the CDR3. In nucleotides, the CDR3 is TGTGTCAGCAGCTTCGGAGGAAGCACAGATACGCAGTATTTT. This gives the protein CVSSFGGSTDTQYF. Complete variable domain (other parts from reference TRBV7-8 and TRBJ2-3): GAGVSQSPRYKVAKRGQDVALRCDPISGHVSLFWYQQALGQGPEFLTYFQNEAQLDKSGLPSDRFFAERPEGSVSTLKIQRTQQEDSAVYLCVSSFGGSTDTQYFGPGTRLTVL.

This clonotype was recorded a few times. CDR3 in amino acids: CASSPPGLLAKNIQYF. The CDR3 DNA sequence: TGTGCCAGCAGTCCCCCGGGACTACTAGCCAAAAACATTCAGTACTTC. The chain links TRBV12-3 or TRBV12-4 to TRBJ2-4; 7 bases agree with TRBD2. This CDR3 spans 16 amino acids. Trimming at V came to 5 bases and at J to 0 bases, leaving 7 bases not matched to a gene.

This clonotype was recorded at least ten times. V gene TRBV27 combines with J gene TRBJ2-3; 8 bases align to TRBD2. The CDR3 covers 17 residues. Germline V gene sequence: CDR1 MNHEY, CDR2 SMNVEV (reference sequence). V gave up 8 bases and J gave up 2 bases; unmatched junction bases: 15. The DNA for the CDR3 is TGTGCCAGCGGGGCCTTTGGTCCGGGACTAGACACAGATACGCAGTATTTT. This translates into CASGAFGPGLDTDTQYF.

This clonotype appeared many times. The V gene is TRBV11-2, the J gene TRBJ2-1; TRBD1 agrees at 7 bases. Looked up from germline, CDR1 is SGHAT and CDR2 is FQNNGV. CDR3 length equals 17 residues. Trimming cost V 1 base and J 9 bases; bases outside gene matches: 15. The CDR3: CASSLGPTGERRSEQFF. The DNA for the CDR3 is TGTGCCAGCAGCTTAGGCCCTACAGGGGAAAGGAGAAGTGAGCAGTTCTTC.

This clonotype was picked up many times. V and J are TRBV20-1 and TRBJ2-5; D is uncertain. The CDR3 loop spans 13 amino acids. Germline assignment: CDR1 DFQATT and CDR2 SNEGSKA (reference sequence). The CDR3 DNA sequence: TGCAGCCCGCTGGGGTCGAACCAAGAGACCCAGTACTTC. Encoded protein: CSPLGSNQETQYF.

This clonotype has only a few counts. The chain combines TRBV4-2 with TRBJ2-6, with TRBD1 matching over 7 bases. The germline CDR1 and CDR2 sequences are LGHNA and YNFKEQ. J gave up 2 bases and V 1 base, and 17 bases lay outside the gene matches. The CDR3 is 21 amino acids. As DNA, the CDR3 is TGTGCCAGCAGCCAAGCTACTCAGTGGGACAGTTCCGCTCCTGGGGCCAACGTCCTGACTTTC. Its protein product is CASSQATQWDSSAPGANVLTF.

V gene TRBV3-1 combines with J gene TRBJ1-3, with 8 bases lining up with TRBD1. The J segment lost 0 bases and the V segment lost 4 bases, leaving 8 bases of the junction unmatched. CDR1 is LGHDT and CDR2 is YNNKEL in the germline V gene (reference sequence). This CDR3 has 17 amino acids. CDR3 protein: CASSRLQGGNSGNTIYF. CDR3 coding DNA: TGTGCCAGCAGCCGATTACAGGGGGGAAACTCTGGAAACACCATATATTTT.

A word on this clonotype: A read error may explain this, as a much larger clone is one base away. The chain employs TRBV12-3 or TRBV12-4 and TRBJ2-1, with D perhaps matching TRBD1 or TRBD2 (5 bases each). The CDR3 length is 15 residues. Written as DNA, the CDR3 is TGTGCCAGCAGTTTCCTTGGGGGTGGCTACAGTGAGCAGTTCTTC. Its protein product is CASSFLGGGYSEQFF.

There are many counts of this clonotype. This chain joins TRBV12-3 or TRBV12-4 and TRBJ1-3, with D unclear. The germline V and J ends were trimmed by 5 bases and 4 bases, with 9 bases remaining between them. CDR3 length: 13 amino acids. In DNA form, the CDR3 reads TGTGCCAGCAGTCTCCGCCCGGGAAACACCATATATTTT. Protein sequence: CASSLRPGNTIYF.

This clonotype was seen at least ten times. The chain couples TRBV18 to TRBJ1-1, with 8 bases fitting TRBD1. V dropped 4 bases and J dropped 1; count of bases not matched to a gene: 5. This CDR3 contains 15 residues. CDR1 KGHSH and CDR2 LQKENI come from the germline V gene. CDR3 nucleotides: TGTGCCAGCTCACTTCAGGGGGCTAGGAACACTGAAGCTTTCTTT. It codes for CASSLQGARNTEAFF.

This clonotype was seen a handful of times. The V and J genes are TRBV7-9 and TRBJ2-3; no reliable D call. Per the germline V gene, CDR1 is SEHNR and CDR2 is FQNEAQ (reference sequence). Trimming removed 0 bases from V and 0 bases from J, with 10 bases in between. The CDR3 has 16 residues. CDR3 sequence reads: CASSLAITVSTDTQYF. In nucleotides, the CDR3 is TGTGCCAGCAGCTTAGCGATAACAGTCAGCACAGATACGCAGTATTTT.

At least ten counts were recorded for this clonotype. This chain connects TRBV5-5 to TRBJ1-1; 8 bases line up with TRBD1. The CDR3 loop spans 14 amino acids. Germline trimming cut 3 bases from V and 3 bases from J; bases unmatched to any gene: 4. Germline V CDR1 and CDR2: SGHKS, YYEKEE (reference sequence). CDR3 bases: TGTGCCAGCAGCTCCCGGACAGGGTACACTGAAGCTTTCTTT. Amino acid sequence: CASSSRTGYTEAFF.

This clonotype appeared a few times. The gene calls are TRBV7-2 and TRBJ2-7; 9 nucleotides agree with TRBD2. Germline values: CDR1 SGHTA, CDR2 FQGNSA. The CDR3 length is 14 residues. V shed 7 bases and J 5 bases; nucleotides not matched to a gene: 9. CDR3 residues: CASNFKRGVDEQYF. The DNA of the CDR3 is TGTGCCAGCAATTTCAAGCGGGGGGTTGACGAGCAGTACTTC.

This clonotype came up many times. The chain carries TRBV5-1 and TRBJ2-3, with TRBD2 matching 7 bases. Per germline, CDR1 SGHRS and CDR2 YFSETQ. This CDR3 spans 15 amino acids. The junction had 9 bases not matched to a gene; V was cut back by 2 bases and J by 6 bases. The CDR3 is CASSLPTSLADTQYF. CDR3 nucleotides: TGCGCCAGCAGCTTACCGACTAGCCTCGCGGATACGCAGTATTTT. Using reference TRBV5-1 and TRBJ2-3 for the parts outside the CDR3, the full variable domain is KAGVTQTPRYLIKTRGQQVTLSCSPISGHRSVSWYQQTPGQGLQFLFEYFSETQRNKGNFPGRFSGRQFSNSRSEMNVSTLELGDSALYLCASSLPTSLADTQYFGPGTRLTVL.

Comment on this clonotype: A single base separates this from a much larger clone, so it may be a read error. The chain uses TRBV7-6 and TRBJ2-3; no reliable D call. Germline assignment: CDR1 SGHVS and CDR2 FNYEAQ. The CDR3 is 12 amino acids. CDR3 sequence (DNA): TGTGCCAGCAGCCCCCGAGCAGATACGCAGAATTTT. It specifies CASSPRADTQNF.

This clonotype was observed many times. The rearrangement uses TRBV28 and TRBJ2-6, with TRBD1 as a possible D gene (6 bases). The length of the CDR3 is 16 residues. Trimming left V 3 bases short and J 1 base short, with 10 bases between. Germline CDR1 reads MDHEN; CDR2 reads SYDVKM. CDR3 bases: TGTGCCAGCAGTTTCAGGGGTTCATCTGGGGCCAACGTCCTGACTTTC. As protein: CASSFRGSSGANVLTF.

V usage is TRBV7-6 and J usage is TRBJ1-1, with 7 nucleotides matching TRBD1. The CDR3 loop spans 18 amino acids. Germline values: CDR1 SGHVS, CDR2 FNYEAQ. V gave up 4 bases and J gave up 3 bases; unmatched junction bases: 17. Here the CDR3 DNA reads TGTGCCAGCAGCTACAAAGCCACAGGGGATTGGTTGGACACTGAAGCTTTCTTT. Its translation: CASSYKATGDWLDTEAFF.

This clonotype was seen ten or more times. The V call is TRBV5-6, the J call TRBJ1-5; D is unclear. Germline values: CDR1 SGHDT, CDR2 YYEEEE. The V and J ends lost 0 bases and 4 bases respectively, with 5 bases between them. This CDR3 is 13 amino acids long. In nucleotides, the CDR3 is TGTGCCAGCAGCTTGGGGCTTAATCAGCCCCAGCATTTT. Translating it yields CASSLGLNQPQHF.

In this sample, this clonotype turned up a few times. The rearrangement links TRBV20-1 to TRBJ2-7; D not resolved. Germline CDR1 is DFQATT and CDR2 is SNEGSKA (reference sequence). This CDR3 spans 13 amino acids. The V end lost 0 bases, the J end lost 2 bases, and 8 bases lay between the germline ends. CDR3 DNA: TGCAGTGCTAGAGAGTGGGAACCCTACGAGCAGTACTTC. Amino acid sequence: CSAREWEPYEQYF.

This clonotype was counted ten times or more. V is TRBV30 and J is TRBJ2-3; 9 bases are a match to TRBD1. CDR1 is GTSNPN and CDR2 is SVGIG in the germline V gene (reference sequence). V shed 1 base and J 6 bases; nucleotides not matched to a gene: 5. The CDR3 runs 14 residues. CDR3 sequence reads: CAWSGGTGWDTQYF. The CDR3 DNA is TGTGCCTGGAGTGGGGGGACAGGGTGGGATACGCAGTATTTT.

This clonotype was counted at least ten times. The V and J genes are TRBV20-1 and TRBJ2-3; D may be TRBD2 (5 bases). V was cut by 0 bases and J by 3 bases, with 7 bases left in between. This CDR3 contains 13 residues. Germline V gene sequence: CDR1 DFQATT, CDR2 SNEGSKA (reference sequence). The CDR3 sequence is CSARDPGTDTQYF. CDR3 bases: TGCAGTGCTAGAGATCCGGGGACAGATACGCAGTATTTT.

This clonotype has a count of ten or more. V and J are TRBV24-1 and TRBJ1-1; 8 bases align to TRBD1. V shed 0 bases, J shed 7 bases, and the junction held 6 bases outside the gene matches. Germline-derived CDR1 and CDR2 are KGHDR and SFDVKD. CDR3 length: 15 residues. The CDR3 bases are TGTGCCACCAGTGATTTGCAGGGACAGGAGCTTGAAGCTTTCTTT. It encodes CATSDLQGQELEAFF.

This clonotype came up a few times. The chain employs TRBV6-2 or TRBV6-3 and TRBJ2-7; 7 bases agree with TRBD1. This CDR3 region has 14 residues. The trim removed 5 bases at V and 2 bases at J, leaving 6 bases unmatched. The germline gives CDR1 MNHEY, CDR2 SVGEGT. CDR3 sequence reads: CASSRDRATYEQYF. In DNA form, the CDR3 reads TGTGCCAGCAGTAGGGACAGAGCTACCTACGAGCAGTACTTC.

This clonotype came up many times. The gene calls are TRBV4-3 and TRBJ1-4; D uncertain. Trimming pared 4 bases from V and 8 bases from J, leaving 8 bases between. This CDR3 spans 12 amino acids. Germline V gene sequence: CDR1 LGHNA, CDR2 YSLEER. The CDR3 bases are TGCGCCAGCAGCCCCGCCGGGGAAAAACTGTTTTTT. Its protein is CASSPAGEKLFF.